This TCR beta chain was recovered during a study of OX40 agonist ivuxolimab in advanced cancers. Study context: The group had a mean age of 60 years, ranged from roughly 20 to 80, and was approximately 81% male.

CDR1 is MNHNY and CDR2 is SVGAGI in the germline V gene (reference sequence). After removal of 8 bases from V and 7 bases from J, the junction contained 12 bases not matched to a gene. The CDR3 spans 15 residues. Clones were read by immunoSEQ multiplex PCR, and TCRdb kept only the in-frame ones, dropping some. The sample carries just under 75,000 clones, more than 85% recorded once. Sequenced material: CD4+ or CD8+ T cells sorted from blood, taken in a trial of the OX40 agonist ivuxolimab. The chain links TRBV6-6 to TRBJ2-1, with 9 bases that match TRBD2. This TCR was sampled from an adult with an advanced solid tumor such as melanoma, head and neck, liver or kidney cancer. In DNA form, the CDR3 reads TGTGCCAGCCGAGGCGGCGGGAGGGTTGCGAATGAGCAGTTCTTC. Protein: CASRGGGRVANEQFF.